The sequence of this T cell receptor (beta chain) was determined in a study of blood T cell repertoires in COVID-19. About the research overall: Sites across the United States, Italy and Spain contributed samples from acute and convalescent COVID-19. T cells, B-cell-depleted T cells, or PBMCs supplied cDNA or gDNA.

The authors' processing: Amplification of reference gene primers was used by the study to estimate nucleated cell counts. The table came from immunoSEQ multiplex PCR; TCRdb's copy has only in-frame clones and leaves some out. For V, J and clone size, that table is used; D and trimming come from the DNA. The sample carries some 39,000 clones, about 85% recorded once. The CDR3 covers 16 residues. The germline gives CDR1 SGHTA, CDR2 FQGTGA. The V gene lost 1 base and the J gene lost 6 bases, with 16 bases spanning the gap. The chain combines TRBV7-3 with TRBJ2-1; D is possibly TRBD2 (6 bases). This receptor was taken from a man aged 55-75 years with acute or convalescent COVID-19. Material: peripheral blood. CDR3 sequence (DNA): TGTGCCAGCAGCTTAAGGTCTAGCGTTAATGGCAATGAGCAGTTCTTC. The encoded protein is CASSLRSSVNGNEQFF.